What follows are 27 T cell receptor beta chains derived from one specimen sequenced in a study of T cells in Graves' hyperthyroidism and ophthalmopathy. The TCR beta CDR3 regions underwent amplification using RNA transcripts as the source. HTBI primers drove first-round RT-PCR of the TCR CDR3. TCRdb re-called the multiplex PCR reads with MiXCR, one entry per CDR3 protein. Found here are around 700,000 distinct CDR3 sequences, around 20% of them singletons; the top ten hold approximately 15%. Sequencing was carried out using blood. Receptor source: a woman aged 50 to 65 with Graves' hyperthyroidism that later progressed to Graves' ophthalmopathy.

This clonotype was seen at least ten times. The chain couples TRBV12-3 or TRBV12-4 to TRBJ1-1; D remains ambiguous. V gave up 5 bases and J gave up 6 bases, with 13 bases separating them. CDR3 length: 13 amino acids. CDR3 DNA: TGTGCCAGCAGTCCCCGGGCGGTCGCTGAAGCTTTCTTT. This codes for CASSPRAVAEAFF.

This clonotype was recorded at least ten times. The chain uses TRBV12-3 or TRBV12-4 and TRBJ1-1; 9 bases align to TRBD1. CDR3 length: 16 amino acids. V lost 4 bases, J lost 2 bases, and 8 bases stayed unmatched. This CDR3 is CASSSTGTGFNTEAFF. The CDR3 DNA follows: TGTGCCAGCAGTTCTACCGGGACAGGGTTTAACACTGAAGCTTTCTTT.

The chain combines TRBV20-1 with TRBJ2-1; D may be TRBD1 or TRBD2 (7 bases each). The CDR3 loop spans 13 amino acids. The ends were cut back, 4 bases at V and 10 bases at J, with 17 bases in the middle. Germline V lookup: CDR1 DFQATT, CDR2 SNEGSKA (reference sequence). The CDR3 here is CSAMTGRALEQFF. In nucleotides, the CDR3 is TGCAGTGCTATGACAGGGAGGGCGTTAGAGCAGTTCTTC.

Only a few counts were recorded for this clonotype. The rearrangement uses TRBV24-1 and TRBJ2-3; perhaps TRBD2 as D (5 bases). The CDR3 runs 15 residues. Germline V lookup: CDR1 KGHDR, CDR2 SFDVKD. The V end was cut by 4 bases, the J end by 2 bases, with 12 bases between. The CDR3 region has the DNA TGTGCCACCAGTGAGCCTGCCGGGGACACAGATACGCAGTATTTT. Its protein is CATSEPAGDTDTQYF.

On this clonotype: A much larger clone differs by one base, so this may be a read error. V usage is TRBV11-2 and J usage is TRBJ1-2, with D possibly being TRBD1 (6 bases). CDR3 length: 15 amino acids. Germline CDR1 is SGHAT and CDR2 is FQNNGV. Trimming removed 1 base at V and 2 bases at J, with 11 bases between. The DNA for the CDR3 is TGTGCCAGCAGCTTAGCGCCAGGGGAAAACTATGGCTACACCTTC. It codes for CASSLAPGENYGYTF.

This clonotype was recorded at least ten times. This rearrangement joins TRBV12-3 or TRBV12-4 to TRBJ1-1; D remains ambiguous. V lost 2 bases, J lost 2 bases, and 15 bases lay in between. The CDR3 is 16 amino acids. The CDR3 DNA reads as TGTGCCAGCAGTTTAAGCGGAGTGGCCACCAACACTGAAGCTTTCTTT. It codes for CASSLSGVATNTEAFF.

CDR3 nucleotide sequence: TGTGCCAGCAGCGAGGCGGAGGGATGGTCTAATGAAAAACTGTTTTTT. The encoded protein is CASSEAEGWSNEKLFF. This chain connects TRBV9 to TRBJ1-4; D gene ambiguous. V lost 3 bases, J lost 3 bases, and 15 bases lay in between. The CDR3 contains 16 residues. Per germline, CDR1 SGDLS and CDR2 YYNGEE.

At least ten counts were recorded for this clonotype. The chain uses TRBV7-2 and TRBJ2-1; 7 nucleotides agree with TRBD1. The CDR3 contains 15 residues. The junction had 12 bases not matched to a gene; V was cut back by 4 bases and J by 9 bases. CDR1 and CDR2 (germline): SGHTA, FQGNSA. The DNA of the CDR3 is TGTGCCAGCAGCTCTGGGTCGAGGGCAGGGGGTGAGCAGTTCTTC. Protein: CASSSGSRAGGEQFF.

The CDR3 protein is CASAGGASSGNTIYF. The DNA for the CDR3 is TGTGCCAGCGCGGGGGGAGCGAGCTCTGGAAACACCATATATTTT. This sequence joins TRBV7-2 and TRBJ1-3; possibly TRBD1 for D (5 bases). The CDR3 contains 15 residues. V shed 8 bases and J shed 0 bases, with 14 bases lying between them. In germline, CDR1 is SGHTA, CDR2 FQGNSA.

The chain combines TRBV3-1 with TRBJ2-2; D is undetermined. CDR1 LGHDT and CDR2 YNNKEL come from the germline V gene (reference sequence). The CDR3 loop spans 14 amino acids. Trimming removed 0 bases at V and 6 bases at J, with 8 bases between. In DNA, the CDR3 is TGTGCCAGCAGCCAAGATTTGGTGGCCGGGGAGCTGTTTTTT. Translating gives CASSQDLVAGELFF.

The chain has TRBV18 and TRBJ1-5; D gene uncertain. The CDR3 sequence is 13 residues long. CDR1 is KGHSH and CDR2 is LQKENI in the germline V gene. Trimming took off 2 bases at V and 5 bases at J, with 7 bases between the two ends. The CDR3 is CASSPSRDQPQHF. DNA for the CDR3: TGTGCCAGCTCACCATCCAGAGATCAGCCCCAGCATTTT.

J is TRBJ1-3 and V is TRBV6-1; D unresolved. This CDR3 comprises 15 residues. Trimming left V 5 bases short and J 0 bases short, with 11 bases between. Per germline, CDR1 MNHNS and CDR2 SASEGT. In DNA, the CDR3 is TGTGCCAGCAGTTCCGGACTGGGCTCTGGAAACACCATATATTTT. This sequence encodes CASSSGLGSGNTIYF.

Comments on this clonotype: This may be a read error: a much more frequent sequence differs by one nucleotide. Here the CDR3 omits its conserved ending phenylalanine or tryptophan, so a read error is the likely source. The V call is TRBV11-1, the J call TRBJ1-5; 12 positions agree with TRBD1. Germline V gene sequence: CDR1 SGHAT, CDR2 FQDESV (reference sequence). The CDR3 runs to 13 residues. V lost 8 bases and J lost 7; bases outside the gene matches: 3. CDR3 protein: CASSGTGGQPQHL. DNA of the CDR3: TGTGCCAGCTCCGGGACAGGGGGCCAGCCCCAGCATCTT.

This clonotype is a singleton in its sample. The chain employs TRBV4-2 and TRBJ1-5, with a possible D match to TRBD1 (5 bases). Germline V gene sequence: CDR1 LGHNA, CDR2 YNFKEQ. V was trimmed by 1 base and J by 6 bases, leaving 13 bases between them. The CDR3 is 15 residues long. CDR3: CASSQATGFSQPQHF. For the CDR3, the DNA is TGTGCCAGCAGCCAAGCCACAGGTTTTAGTCAGCCCCAGCATTTT.

There are a few counts of this clonotype. The chain recombines TRBV3-1 with TRBJ1-2; D uncertain. Germline lookup yields CDR1 LGHDT and CDR2 YNNKEL (reference sequence). V shed 5 bases and J shed 2 bases, with 9 bases lying between them. CDR3 length: 13 residues. CDR3 region: CASSDDLNYGYTF. Here the CDR3 DNA reads TGTGCCAGCAGCGACGATTTAAACTATGGCTACACCTTC.

A note on this clonotype: A read error may produce the germline difference seen at one junction end. This chain connects TRBV5-6 to TRBJ2-4, with 9 bases that match TRBD1. CDR3 length: 17 residues. The germline CDR1 and CDR2 sequences are SGHDT and YYEEEE. The CDR3 DNA reads as TGTGCCAGCAGCTTGGAATGGGACAGGGTCGGAGAAAACACTCAGTACTTC. Translation: CASSLEWDRVGENTQYF.

The chain couples TRBV5-1 to TRBJ2-1; possible D gene TRBD1, 6 bases. The CDR3 runs 15 residues. Per the germline V gene, CDR1 is SGHRS and CDR2 is YFSETQ. Trimming stripped 0 bases from V and 3 bases from J, with 10 bases between. The CDR3 spells CASSLEPGVYNEQFF. The CDR3 DNA reads TGCGCCAGCAGCTTGGAGCCAGGGGTCTACAATGAGCAGTTCTTC.

This clonotype has just a few counts. V usage is TRBV7-9 and J usage is TRBJ2-2; D unclear. V shed 8 bases and J shed 6 bases, with 13 bases lying between them. Per the germline V gene, CDR1 is SEHNR and CDR2 is FQNEAQ (reference sequence). The CDR3 runs to 13 residues. As DNA, the CDR3 is TGTGCCAGCTCCTCCTCGGTGGCCGGGGAGCTGTTTTTT. Protein product: CASSSSVAGELFF.

V usage is TRBV19 and J usage is TRBJ1-4; D possibly corresponds to TRBD1 (5 bases). This CDR3 has 16 residues. Germline-derived CDR1 and CDR2 are LNHDA and SQIVND (reference sequence). V was shortened by 9 bases and J by 0 bases, with 17 bases between the two germline ends. CDR3 residues: CASLSGQPSTNEKLFF. In DNA form, the CDR3 reads TGTGCCAGCCTCTCGGGGCAGCCTTCAACTAATGAAAAACTGTTTTTT.

This clonotype was detected a few times. The rearrangement joins TRBV11-2 to TRBJ2-7; D is perhaps TRBD1 (5 bases). V gave up 5 bases and J gave up 2 bases, with 19 bases separating them. CDR3 length: 16 amino acids. The V gene's germline CDR1 is SGHAT and CDR2 FQNNGV. CDR3 residues: CASSPTGPDRAYEQYF. The CDR3 DNA reads as TGTGCCAGCAGCCCGACCGGCCCCGACAGAGCCTACGAGCAGTACTTC.

This clonotype was counted many times. The rearrangement links TRBV27 to TRBJ2-1; D assignment may be TRBD1 or TRBD2 (6 bases each). V was trimmed by 3 bases and J by 8 bases, leaving 20 bases between them. The V gene's germline CDR1 is MNHEY and CDR2 SMNVEV (reference sequence). This CDR3 region has 16 residues. The CDR3 reads CASSFQLGGARDEQFF. The CDR3 DNA is TGTGCCAGCAGTTTTCAGTTGGGGGGCGCCCGCGATGAGCAGTTCTTC.

This clonotype was observed many times. The chain employs TRBV7-8 and TRBJ2-1; perhaps D is TRBD1 or TRBD2 (6 bases each). The germline CDR1 and CDR2 sequences are SGHVS and FQNEAQ. CDR3 length: 19 residues. V gave up 5 bases and J gave up 8 bases, with 31 bases separating them. The CDR3, as DNA: TGTGCCAGCAGCCCCACCCAGCAGACAAGGGGGGCCGTACTGTATGAGCAGTTCTTC. Its protein is CASSPTQQTRGAVLYEQFF.

The rearrangement joins TRBV5-1 to TRBJ2-1; 9 nucleotides agree with TRBD2. This CDR3 has 19 residues. From germline, CDR1 is SGHRS and CDR2 YFSETQ. J gave up 7 bases and V 4 bases, and 21 bases lay outside the gene matches. The CDR3 region has the DNA TGCGCCAGCAGCCCGCGGGGCGGGGGGGGCCCCGCCAGAACTAATGAGCAGTTCTTC. It specifies CASSPRGGGGPARTNEQFF.

At least ten counts were recorded for this clonotype. The rearrangement uses TRBV5-8 and TRBJ1-1; maybe TRBD1 (5 bases). The CDR3 is 16 amino acids. V was shortened by 1 base and J by 0 bases, with 13 bases between the two germline ends. Germline loops: CDR1 SGHTS, CDR2 YDEGEE. DNA for the CDR3: TGTGCCAGCAGCTTGCGTGCGACAGCCCTGAACACTGAAGCTTTCTTT. Protein: CASSLRATALNTEAFF.

As to this clonotype: A read error may be the cause here, since a much bigger clone is one base away. The J gene is TRBJ1-1, the V gene TRBV12-3 or TRBV12-4; possible D gene TRBD1, 6 bases. The CDR3 has 17 amino acids. V lost 2 bases, J lost 1 base, and 17 bases lay in between. This chain's CDR3 is CASSLSLVGGGNTEAFF. The CDR3 DNA follows: TGTGCCAGCAGTTTAAGCCTGGTGGGGGGCGGGAACACTGAAGCTTTCTTT.

This clonotype was seen ten or more times. The V call is TRBV11-2, the J call TRBJ2-5; D is uncertain. The germline V gene has CDR1 SGHAT and CDR2 FQNNGV. This CDR3 has 12 amino acids. V was clipped by 6 bases and J by 5 bases, with 10 bases between them. This CDR3 reads CASSGKPETQYF. CDR3 sequence (DNA): TGTGCCAGCAGTGGAAAACCCGAGACCCAGTACTTC.

The J gene is TRBJ1-1, the V gene TRBV7-4, with 9 bases lining up with TRBD1. The CDR3 extends over 15 amino acids. Germline loops: CDR1 SGHVT, CDR2 SQSDAQ. The V segment lost 8 bases and the J segment 6 bases; nucleotides outside the gene matches: 13. CDR3 sequence: CASGSQIGTGSEAFF. The CDR3 DNA is TGTGCCAGCGGCTCACAGATAGGGACAGGGTCTGAAGCTTTCTTT.